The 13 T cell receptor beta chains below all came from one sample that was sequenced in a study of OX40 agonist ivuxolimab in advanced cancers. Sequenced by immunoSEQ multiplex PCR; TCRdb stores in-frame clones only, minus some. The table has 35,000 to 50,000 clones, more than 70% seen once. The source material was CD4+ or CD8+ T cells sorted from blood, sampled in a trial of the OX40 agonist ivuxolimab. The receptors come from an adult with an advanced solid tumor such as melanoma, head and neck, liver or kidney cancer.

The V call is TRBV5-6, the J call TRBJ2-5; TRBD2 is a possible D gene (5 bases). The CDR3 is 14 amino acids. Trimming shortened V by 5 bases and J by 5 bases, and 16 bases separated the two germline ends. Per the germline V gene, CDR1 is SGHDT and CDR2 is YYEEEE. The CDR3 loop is CASRLNGLGETQYF. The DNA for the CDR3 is TGTGCCAGCAGGTTAAACGGACTCGGGGAGACCCAGTACTTC.

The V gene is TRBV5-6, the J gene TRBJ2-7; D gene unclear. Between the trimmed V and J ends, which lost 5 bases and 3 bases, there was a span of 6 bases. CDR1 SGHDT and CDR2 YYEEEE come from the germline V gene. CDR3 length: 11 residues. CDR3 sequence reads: CASSSDYEQYF. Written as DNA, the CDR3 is TGTGCCAGCAGTTCAGACTACGAGCAGTACTTC.

DNA of the CDR3: TGCGCCAGCAGCTCCCGATCTAGCGGGATTAACTACGAGCAGTACTTC. Translated: CASSSRSSGINYEQYF. This chain links TRBV5-1 with TRBJ2-7; TRBD2 matches 9 bases. Trimming took 3 bases from V and 3 from J; bases not matched to a gene: 10. Germline V gene data show CDR1 as SGHRS and CDR2 as YFSETQ. The CDR3 runs 16 residues. Combining the CDR3 with reference TRBV5-1 and TRBJ2-7 gives the whole variable domain KAGVTQTPRYLIKTRGQQVTLSCSPISGHRSVSWYQQTPGQGLQFLFEYFSETQRNKGNFPGRFSGRQFSNSRSEMNVSTLELGDSALYLCASSSRSSGINYEQYFGPGTRLTVT.

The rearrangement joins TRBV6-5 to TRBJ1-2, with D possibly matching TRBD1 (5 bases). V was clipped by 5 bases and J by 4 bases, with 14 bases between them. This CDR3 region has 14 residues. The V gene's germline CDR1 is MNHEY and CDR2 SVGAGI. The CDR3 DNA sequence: TGTGCCAGCAGTACCCCCACCGGGGGCTATGGCTACACCTTC. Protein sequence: CASSTPTGGYGYTF.

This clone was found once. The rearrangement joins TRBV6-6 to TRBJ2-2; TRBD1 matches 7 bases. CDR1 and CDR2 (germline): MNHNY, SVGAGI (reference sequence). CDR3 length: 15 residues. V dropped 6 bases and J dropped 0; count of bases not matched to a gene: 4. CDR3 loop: CASRLTGSNTGELFF. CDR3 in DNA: TGTGCCAGCAGGCTGACAGGGTCGAACACCGGGGAGCTGTTTTTT.

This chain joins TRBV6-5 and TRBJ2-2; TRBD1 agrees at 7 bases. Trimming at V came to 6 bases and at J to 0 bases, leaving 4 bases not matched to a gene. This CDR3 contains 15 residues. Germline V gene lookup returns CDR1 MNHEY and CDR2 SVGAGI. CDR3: CASRLTGSNTGELFF. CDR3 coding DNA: TGTGCCAGCAGGCTGACAGGGTCGAACACCGGGGAGCTGTTTTTT.

CDR3 sequence: CASSSTGHTEQFF. CDR3 in DNA: TGTGCCAGCAGCTCAACAGGTCACACTGAGCAGTTCTTC. The rearrangement joins TRBV7-9 to TRBJ2-1, with D possibly matching TRBD1 (5 bases). Trimming pared 4 bases from V and 9 bases from J, leaving 13 bases between. The germline V gene encodes CDR1 SEHNR and CDR2 FQNEAQ (reference sequence). This CDR3 spans 13 amino acids.

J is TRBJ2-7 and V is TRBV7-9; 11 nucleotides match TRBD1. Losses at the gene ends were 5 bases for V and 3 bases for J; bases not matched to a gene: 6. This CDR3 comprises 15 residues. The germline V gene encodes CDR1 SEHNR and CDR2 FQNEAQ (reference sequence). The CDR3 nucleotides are TGTGCCAGCAGCGAGTGGGACAGGGGGAACTACGAGCAGTACTTC. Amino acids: CASSEWDRGNYEQYF.

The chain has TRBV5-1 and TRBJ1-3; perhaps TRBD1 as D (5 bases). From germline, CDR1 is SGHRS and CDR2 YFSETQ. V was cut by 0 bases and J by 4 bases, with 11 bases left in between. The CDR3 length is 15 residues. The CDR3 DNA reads TGCGCCAGCAGCTTGGTGGGGGGTCCAGGAAACACCATATATTTT. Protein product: CASSLVGGPGNTIYF.

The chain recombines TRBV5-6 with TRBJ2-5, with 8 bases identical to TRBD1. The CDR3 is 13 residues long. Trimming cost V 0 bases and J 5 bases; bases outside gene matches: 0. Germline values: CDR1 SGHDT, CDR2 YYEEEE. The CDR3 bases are TGTGCCAGCAGCTTGGGGACAGGGGAGACCCAGTACTTC. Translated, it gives CASSLGTGETQYF.

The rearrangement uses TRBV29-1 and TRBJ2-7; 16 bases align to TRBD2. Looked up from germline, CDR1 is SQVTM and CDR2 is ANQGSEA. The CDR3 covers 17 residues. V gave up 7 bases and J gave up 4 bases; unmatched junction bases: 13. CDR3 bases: TGCAGCGCCCAGGGGACTAGCGGGGGGGAAGGGAGATACGAGCAGTACTTC. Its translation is CSAQGTSGGEGRYEQYF.

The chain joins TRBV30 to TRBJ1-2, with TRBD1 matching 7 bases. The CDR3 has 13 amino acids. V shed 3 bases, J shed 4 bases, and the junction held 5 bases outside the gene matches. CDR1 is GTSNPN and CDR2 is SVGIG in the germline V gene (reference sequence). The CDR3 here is CAWRVGGSYGYTF. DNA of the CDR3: TGTGCCTGGAGGGTAGGGGGCAGCTATGGCTACACCTTC.

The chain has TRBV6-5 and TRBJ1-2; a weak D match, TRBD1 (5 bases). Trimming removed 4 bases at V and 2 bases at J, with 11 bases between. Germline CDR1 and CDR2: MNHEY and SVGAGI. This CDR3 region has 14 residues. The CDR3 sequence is CASSLPGLNYGYTF. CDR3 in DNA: TGTGCCAGCAGTTTGCCGGGACTGAACTATGGCTACACCTTC.